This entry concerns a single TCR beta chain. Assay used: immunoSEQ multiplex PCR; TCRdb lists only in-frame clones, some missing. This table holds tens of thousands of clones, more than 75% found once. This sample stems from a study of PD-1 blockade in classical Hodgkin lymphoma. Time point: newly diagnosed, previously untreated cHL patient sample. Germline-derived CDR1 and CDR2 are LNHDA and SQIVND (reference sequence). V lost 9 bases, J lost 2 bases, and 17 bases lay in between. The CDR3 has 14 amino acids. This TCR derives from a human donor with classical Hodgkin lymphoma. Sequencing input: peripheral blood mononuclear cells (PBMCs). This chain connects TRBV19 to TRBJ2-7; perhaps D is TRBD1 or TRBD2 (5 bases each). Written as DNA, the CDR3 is TGTGCCAGCCGGCAGAAGAGGGGCACCTACGAGCAGTACTTC. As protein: CASRQKRGTYEQYF.